One and the same sample provided the 30 T cell receptor beta chains below, sequenced in a study of PD-L1 blockade in urothelial cancer. Sequencing used immunoSEQ multiplex PCR; TCRdb keeps in-frame clones, though not all of them. The sample yields roughly 63,000 clones, about 86% seen once. The time point denotes: pretreatment peripheral blood. This sample comprised PBMCs, obtained around atezolizumab (anti-PD-L1) treatment. The receptors were sampled from an older man with urothelial cancer.

The J gene is TRBJ1-2, the V gene TRBV5-5; TRBD1 matches 10 bases. V lost 4 bases, J lost 7 bases, and 4 bases stayed unmatched. Germline loops: CDR1 SGHKS, CDR2 YYEKEE (reference sequence). This CDR3 is 13 amino acids long. CDR3 coding DNA: TGTGCCAGCAGCCCGTGGGACAGGGGTGGCTACACCTTC. Its protein product is CASSPWDRGGYTF.

This chain links TRBV4-2 with TRBJ2-7; D is undetermined. Between the trimmed V and J ends, which lost 4 bases and 0 bases, there was a span of 10 bases. This CDR3 region has 14 residues. CDR1 and CDR2 (germline): LGHNA, YNFKEQ. CDR3 amino acids: CASSLRVVSYEQYF. The CDR3 coding sequence is TGTGCCAGCAGCCTCCGGGTCGTCTCCTACGAGCAGTACTTC.

V is TRBV5-1 and J is TRBJ1-4; TRBD1 aligns across 11 bases. Germline assignment: CDR1 SGHRS and CDR2 YFSETQ. This CDR3 has 15 amino acids. The V gene end was trimmed by 4 bases and the J gene end by 6 bases; junction bases not matched to a gene: 5. The CDR3 is CASSQDRGRYEKLFF. For the CDR3, the DNA is TGCGCCAGCAGCCAGGACAGGGGGCGTTATGAAAAACTGTTTTTT.

The chain links TRBV6-5 to TRBJ2-5; D is perhaps TRBD1 (6 bases). The length of the CDR3 is 14 residues. V lost 7 bases, J lost 10 bases, and 22 bases lay in between. Germline loops: CDR1 MNHEY, CDR2 SVGAGI. The CDR3 spells CASTWGQETPLQYF. In nucleotides, the CDR3 is TGTGCCAGCACGTGGGGACAAGAGACCCCCCTCCAGTACTTC.

The chain has TRBV5-1 and TRBJ2-1; maybe TRBD1 (5 bases). The CDR3 runs 14 residues. Germline lookup yields CDR1 SGHRS and CDR2 YFSETQ. V was cut by 0 bases and J by 7 bases, with 11 bases left in between. CDR3 in amino acids: CASSLAGPRNEQFF. Written as DNA, the CDR3 is TGCGCCAGCAGCTTGGCAGGGCCCCGTAATGAGCAGTTCTTC.

The chain has TRBV28 and TRBJ2-7; 10 positions match TRBD2. CDR3 size: 15 residues. The V gene's germline CDR1 is MDHEN and CDR2 SYDVKM. V shed 3 bases and J 3 bases; nucleotides not matched to a gene: 5. DNA for the CDR3: TGTGCCAGCAGTTTGCCGCTAGCGGGAGTCTACGAGCAGTACTTC. Translation gives CASSLPLAGVYEQYF.

This clone was counted once. The gene calls are TRBV6-5 and TRBJ2-5, with 7 bases matching TRBD1. Per the germline V gene, CDR1 is MNHEY and CDR2 is SVGAGI. There are 13 residues in the CDR3. With V trimmed by 6 bases and J by 5 bases, 6 bases remained unmatched. In DNA form, the CDR3 reads TGTGCCAGCAGAGAGCAACAGGGGGAGACCCAGTACTTC. It codes for CASREQQGETQYF.

This clone has just one count. The V call is TRBV29-1, the J call TRBJ2-3; D remains unclear. Germline values: CDR1 SQVTM, CDR2 ANQGSEA. CDR3 size: 13 residues. Trimming removed 1 base from V and 4 bases from J, with 9 bases in between. The CDR3 coding sequence is TGCAGCGTTGAAGTGAGCCCACCAGATACGCAGTATTTT. Its protein is CSVEVSPPDTQYF.

V gene TRBV2 combines with J gene TRBJ2-5, with TRBD1 identical over 8 bases. J lost 5 bases, V lost 8 bases, and 7 bases had no gene match. Germline assignment: CDR1 SNHLY and CDR2 FYNNEI. The CDR3 is 13 residues long. CDR3 DNA: TGTGCCAGCGTCAGGGGGCGCCGGGAGACCCAGTACTTC. It translates to CASVRGRRETQYF.

This chain connects TRBV27 to TRBJ2-7; 9 bases fit TRBD1. The CDR3 is 17 residues long. The trim removed 6 bases at V and 3 bases at J, leaving 15 bases unmatched. Germline V lookup: CDR1 MNHEY, CDR2 SMNVEV (reference sequence). In DNA form, the CDR3 reads TGTGCCAGCAGCTTCGTTTGGTACGGACAGGGGAACTACGAGCAGTACTTC. Its translation: CASSFVWYGQGNYEQYF.

J is TRBJ2-3 and V is TRBV6-1; maybe TRBD1 (5 bases). The CDR3 extends over 14 amino acids. Trimming cost V 0 bases and J 6 bases, with 10 bases left between them. CDR1 is MNHNS and CDR2 is SASEGT in the germline V gene. CDR3 DNA: TGTGCCAGCAGTGAAGCGGGCGCAGGGGATACGCAGTATTTT. Protein sequence: CASSEAGAGDTQYF.

J is TRBJ1-2 and V is TRBV4-1, with 11 bases aligning to TRBD1. CDR1 and CDR2 (germline): MGHRA, YSYEKL. The length of the CDR3 is 13 residues. V dropped 8 bases and J dropped 5; count of bases not matched to a gene: 4. This CDR3 is CASGQGAGYGYTF. In DNA form, the CDR3 reads TGCGCCAGCGGACAGGGGGCTGGATATGGCTACACCTTC.

The chain joins TRBV19 to TRBJ2-5, with D perhaps TRBD1 (6 bases). This CDR3 region has 13 residues. Trimming removed 6 bases from V and 3 bases from J, with 11 bases in between. In germline, CDR1 is LNHDA, CDR2 SQIVND (reference sequence). Here the CDR3 DNA reads TGTGCCAGTAGCCAGGGGATAGAAGAGACCCAGTACTTC. Translated: CASSQGIEETQYF.

The genes are TRBV19 and TRBJ1-4; D is unclear. Looked up from germline, CDR1 is LNHDA and CDR2 is SQIVND (reference sequence). With 5 bases removed from V and 3 bases from J, the gap between germline ends came to 16 bases. The CDR3 sequence is 16 residues long. CDR3 DNA: TGTGCCAGTAGTTCGGGATCCCCAGGCGCTAATGAAAAACTGTTTTTT. Its translation: CASSSGSPGANEKLFF.

This clone was detected a few times. The rearrangement uses TRBV7-8 and TRBJ2-3; 8 bases map to TRBD2. J lost 3 bases, V lost 6 bases, and 11 bases had no gene match. Germline V gene data show CDR1 as SGHVS and CDR2 as FQNEAQ. This CDR3 region has 16 residues. The CDR3 DNA reads as TGTGCCAGCAGTCCTAGACGGGTAGCGGGAACAGATACGCAGTATTTT. This sequence encodes CASSPRRVAGTDTQYF.

The chain combines TRBV28 with TRBJ2-4; a possible D gene is TRBD2 (5 bases). This CDR3 comprises 16 residues. V shed 6 bases and J shed 0 bases, with 15 bases lying between them. Germline V gene data show CDR1 as MDHEN and CDR2 as SYDVKM. DNA of the CDR3: TGTGCCAGCAGGGAGGACCGTGCATTAGCCAAAAACATTCAGTACTTC. Amino acids: CASREDRALAKNIQYF.

The chain combines TRBV9 with TRBJ1-1, with D possibly matching TRBD1 (6 bases). V lost 0 bases, J lost 4 bases, and 13 bases lay in between. The CDR3 contains 15 residues. Germline CDR1 SGDLS, CDR2 YYNGEE. CDR3 nucleotides: TGTGCCAGCAGCGTAGCGGCAGGGGCTGGCACTGAAGCTTTCTTT. It encodes CASSVAAGAGTEAFF.

The V call is TRBV27, the J call TRBJ2-7; TRBD1 might be the D (6 bases). The germline V and J ends were trimmed by 5 bases and 1 base, with 12 bases remaining between them. There are 14 residues in the CDR3. Germline CDR1 and CDR2: MNHEY and SMNVEV (reference sequence). CDR3 amino acids: CASSNRVRSYEQYF. DNA for the CDR3: TGTGCCAGCAGTAACAGGGTTCGTTCCTACGAGCAGTACTTC.

The V call is TRBV19, the J call TRBJ2-5; TRBD1 matches at 9 bases. With V trimmed by 5 bases and J by 4 bases, 2 bases remained unmatched. The CDR3 length is 13 residues. CDR1 is LNHDA, CDR2 SQIVND, per germline (reference sequence). The CDR3 bases are TGTGCCAGTAGTCAGGACAGGGGAGAGACCCAGTACTTC. The encoded protein is CASSQDRGETQYF.

This clone was counted between two and nine times. The same CDR3 also results from other DNA sequences found in this sample. The chain carries TRBV30 and TRBJ1-1; possibly TRBD1 for D (5 bases). Looked up from germline, CDR1 is GTSNPN and CDR2 is SVGIG (reference sequence). The length of the CDR3 is 13 residues. The V end was cut by 0 bases, the J end by 2 bases, with 7 bases between. The CDR3 loop is CAWSVQVNTEAFF. The CDR3 DNA follows: TGTGCCTGGAGTGTACAGGTAAACACTGAAGCTTTCTTT.

This chain joins TRBV5-1 and TRBJ1-1; 9 bases match TRBD1. The CDR3 covers 15 residues. V lost 4 bases, J lost 6 bases, and 10 bases stayed unmatched. Germline CDR1 SGHRS, CDR2 YFSETQ. The CDR3 region is CASSTGGQGRPEAFF. CDR3 sequence (DNA): TGCGCCAGCAGCACAGGGGGCCAAGGAAGACCTGAAGCTTTCTTT.

This chain connects TRBV27 to TRBJ1-2; the D is unclear. Germline CDR1 reads MNHEY; CDR2 reads SMNVEV (reference sequence). The CDR3 is 13 residues long. V was clipped by 8 bases and J by 2 bases, with 12 bases between them. The CDR3: CASSLRENYGYTF. DNA of the CDR3: TGTGCCAGCTCTTTGAGGGAAAACTATGGCTACACCTTC.

The gene calls are TRBV10-3 and TRBJ2-3; 8 nucleotides line up with TRBD2. V shed 4 bases and J 6 bases; nucleotides not matched to a gene: 9. Per germline, CDR1 ENHRY and CDR2 SYGVKD. CDR3 length: 15 amino acids. In DNA form, the CDR3 reads TGTGCCATCAGTGCGGGACTAGTCTTTCCGGATACGCAGTATTTT. Its protein product is CAISAGLVFPDTQYF.

This chain links TRBV5-1 with TRBJ1-1, with a weak D call TRBD1 (5 bases). Trimming removed 2 bases from V and 7 bases from J, with 15 bases in between. The CDR3 sequence is 14 residues long. Per the germline V gene, CDR1 is SGHRS and CDR2 is YFSETQ. The DNA for the CDR3 is TGCGCCAGCAGCTTTACGGTTCGGGGGAATGAAGCTTTCTTT. Amino acids: CASSFTVRGNEAFF.

The rearrangement joins TRBV7-9 to TRBJ2-3, with 7 bases identical to TRBD2. V lost 5 bases and J lost 2; bases outside the gene matches: 7. CDR3 length equals 15 residues. Germline lookup yields CDR1 SEHNR and CDR2 FQNEAQ (reference sequence). The CDR3 coding sequence is TGTGCCAGCAGCCCATACCGGGACTACACAGATACGCAGTATTTT. It yields the protein CASSPYRDYTDTQYF.

This clone was seen once. The CDR3 loop is CASSMDRSIAGNTIYF. The CDR3, as DNA: TGTGCCAGCAGTATGGACAGATCCATTGCTGGAAACACCATATATTTT. This rearrangement joins TRBV7-2 to TRBJ1-3, with D perhaps matching TRBD1 (6 bases). The CDR3 is 16 amino acids. In germline, CDR1 is SGHTA, CDR2 FQGNSA. V was pared by 6 bases and J by 2 bases, with 17 bases between.

J is TRBJ2-5 and V is TRBV19, with D uncertain. Germline CDR1 reads LNHDA; CDR2 reads SQIVND (reference sequence). The CDR3 loop spans 14 amino acids. V was clipped by 2 bases and J by 7 bases, with 14 bases between them. CDR3 nucleotides: TGTGCCAGTAGTATAAGAGGCCCTTTCGGGACCCAGTACTTC. Translation gives CASSIRGPFGTQYF.

The sample holds one count of this clone. V and J are TRBV29-1 and TRBJ2-7; 10 bases are shared with TRBD2. This CDR3 has 15 residues. V lost 5 bases and J lost 4; bases outside the gene matches: 11. Germline CDR1 and CDR2: SQVTM and ANQGSEA. CDR3 DNA sequence: TGCAGCGTTTACGAAGCTAGCGGGAGAGGATACGAGCAGTACTTC. This translates into CSVYEASGRGYEQYF.

The chain combines TRBV29-1 with TRBJ2-5, with 9 nucleotides matching TRBD2. The length of the CDR3 is 15 residues. CDR1 is SQVTM and CDR2 is ANQGSEA in the germline V gene. V dropped 0 bases and J dropped 2; count of bases not matched to a gene: 4. The CDR3, as DNA: TGCAGCGTTGAAGAATTGCTAGCGGGACAAGAGACCCAGTACTTC. Translated, it gives CSVEELLAGQETQYF.

The rearrangement joins TRBV19 to TRBJ2-7; D possibly corresponds to TRBD2 (7 bases). This CDR3 region has 15 residues. The V gene's germline CDR1 is LNHDA and CDR2 SQIVND (reference sequence). Deletions cut 6 bases from V and 0 bases from J, with 15 bases between. The CDR3 DNA is TGTGCCAGTAGCCCCGTGGGAGGGGGCTCCTACGAGCAGTACTTC. This sequence encodes CASSPVGGGSYEQYF.